This T cell receptor beta chain was recorded in a study of blood T cell repertoires in COVID-19. Produced via immunoSEQ multiplex PCR; TCRdb's table is partial and in-frame only. The sample has 200,000 to 250,000 clones; 75% to 90% are singletons. The CDR3 contains 16 residues. The ends were cut back, 3 bases at V and 0 bases at J, with 14 bases in the middle. The germline V gene encodes CDR1 ENHRY and CDR2 SYGVKD. This receptor was taken from a woman in her 40s with acute or convalescent COVID-19. The rearrangement links TRBV10-3 to TRBJ1-2; D is uncertain. The sequenced sample was peripheral blood. CDR3 sequence (DNA): TGTGCCATCAGTGAAACCACTATATCAACTAACTATGGCTACACCTTC. Amino acid sequence: CAISETTISTNYGYTF.